This entry lists 12 T cell receptor beta chains sequenced from one sample in a study. Amplification of TRBV12-4/TRBJ1-2 clonotypes used adaptor-ligated barcode primers. TCRdb called the multiplex PCR reads again in MiXCR, with one record for every CDR3 protein. This sample has 500 or so distinct CDR3 sequences, with approximately 0.81% found just once. Material: naive CD4+ T cells sorted from blood. Indicated subset: naive CD4+ T cells, CD4+CD45RA+CD25-. These receptors were obtained from a female donor with breast cancer.

This clonotype is large within its sample. The rearrangement joins TRBV12-3 or TRBV12-4 to TRBJ1-2; no definite D call. The V end lost 6 bases, the J end lost 2 bases, and 4 bases lay between the germline ends. The CDR3 extends over 11 amino acids. The CDR3 region is CASSRNYGYTF. CDR3 sequence (DNA): TGTGCCAGCAGCCGGAACTATGGCTACACCTTC.

This clonotype is large. J is TRBJ1-2 and V is TRBV12-3 or TRBV12-4; D call uncertain. This CDR3 is built from 13 residues. Between the trimmed V and J ends, which lost 7 bases and 4 bases, there was a span of 13 bases. CDR3 DNA: TGTGCCAGCACTCCGGGCTTTAGCTATGGCTACACCTTC. This gives the protein CASTPGFSYGYTF.

This clonotype is medium-sized within its sample. The CDR3 DNA sequence: TGTGCCAGCAGCGTCAACGGTGGACAGGGCAAGGATGGCTACACCTTC. This gives the protein CASSVNGGQGKDGYTF. V gene TRBV12-3 or TRBV12-4 combines with J gene TRBJ1-2, with 8 bases identical to TRBD1. The trim removed 6 bases at V and 6 bases at J, leaving 15 bases unmatched. This CDR3 contains 16 residues.

Within the sample, this clonotype is medium-sized. J is TRBJ1-2 and V is TRBV12-3 or TRBV12-4; D uncertain. V lost 2 bases, J lost 4 bases, and 11 bases lay in between. The CDR3 contains 14 residues. CDR3 DNA: TGTGCCAGCAGTTTATCGTCAGGTCCCTATGGCTACACCTTC. Its translation: CASSLSSGPYGYTF.

By share, this clonotype ranks as medium-sized (0.01 to 0.1%). The chain carries TRBV12-3 or TRBV12-4 and TRBJ1-2, with a tentative D call TRBD1 (5 bases). The CDR3 totals 15 residues. V was shortened by 4 bases and J by 2 bases, with 14 bases between the two germline ends. CDR3 amino acids: CASSWQGGSNYGYTF. CDR3 DNA: TGTGCCAGCAGTTGGCAGGGCGGGTCAAACTATGGCTACACCTTC.

This clonotype is classed as medium-sized (0.01 to 0.1%). The chain uses TRBV12-3 or TRBV12-4 and TRBJ1-2; 8 nucleotides align to TRBD1. The CDR3 is made up of 14 amino acids. V dropped 5 bases and J dropped 0; count of bases not matched to a gene: 2. The CDR3 loop reads CASSRTGTNYGYTF. CDR3 sequence (DNA): TGTGCCAGCAGTCGGACAGGGACTAACTATGGCTACACCTTC.

This clonotype is large. The chain uses TRBV12-3 or TRBV12-4 and TRBJ1-2; 7 nucleotides match TRBD1. Trimming took 8 bases from V and 1 from J; bases not matched to a gene: 1. The CDR3 runs to 12 residues. CDR3 region: CASWDSNYGYTF. The CDR3 coding sequence is TGTGCCAGCTGGGACAGTAACTATGGCTACACCTTC.

This clonotype is labeled large. The genes are TRBV12-3 or TRBV12-4 and TRBJ1-2, with TRBD1 as a possible D gene (6 bases). The CDR3 is 13 amino acids. V was clipped by 4 bases and J by 7 bases, with 13 bases between them. CDR3 bases: TGTGCCAGCAGTTCCCGGACAGATCCTGGCTACACCTTC. It is translated as CASSSRTDPGYTF.

This clonotype was seen many times. This rearrangement joins TRBV12-3 or TRBV12-4 to TRBJ1-2; no firm D call. The CDR3 length is 14 residues. V dropped 5 bases and J dropped 7 bases, with 17 bases sitting between them. The CDR3: CASSPAEELRGYTF. Written as DNA, the CDR3 is TGTGCCAGCAGTCCGGCGGAGGAGTTGCGTGGCTACACCTTC.

This clonotype is categorized as medium-sized. This sequence joins TRBV12-3 or TRBV12-4 and TRBJ1-2; D is uncertain. There are 14 residues in the CDR3. Trimming shortened V by 2 bases and J by 8 bases, and 15 bases separated the two germline ends. Here the CDR3 DNA reads TGTGCCAGCAGTTTACTACTCCATCCCTACGGCTACACCTTC. Protein: CASSLLLHPYGYTF.

This clonotype is large. The V gene is TRBV12-3 or TRBV12-4, the J gene TRBJ1-2; D is unclear. Trimming pared 5 bases from V and 1 base from J, leaving 11 bases between. The CDR3 contains 14 residues. CDR3 protein: CASSTTGLNYGYTF. The CDR3 DNA sequence: TGTGCCAGCAGTACGACCGGGCTTAACTATGGCTACACCTTC.

This clonotype ranks as hyperexpanded (1% or more). The rearrangement links TRBV12-3 or TRBV12-4 to TRBJ1-2, with D perhaps matching TRBD1 (6 bases). The CDR3 sequence is 11 residues long. Trimming cost V 4 bases and J 7 bases, with 7 bases left between them. The CDR3 coding sequence is TGTGCCAGCAGTTCCAGGGGTGGCTACACCTTC. The encoded protein is CASSSRGGYTF.